The text below deals with one T cell receptor beta chain. This clonotype has more than one count but fewer than ten. Its binding antigen is unknown. Per-base quality was not reported, and no clone a single base away is much larger than it. TCR beta CDR3 regions were amplified from RNA transcripts for repertoire sequencing. The first round of RT-PCR was done with HTBI primers and the Qiagen OneStep RT-PCR kit, and was followed by a second round of multiplex PCR, then size selection and purification. Libraries were sequenced paired-end with 100 bp reads on an Illumina HiSeq2000. On the study's bioinformatics: Reads were processed with SOAPnuke, discarding reads with adapters, uncalled bases, mean Phred below 15, or no exact constant-primer or identifier match. High-quality paired reads were merged with COPE v1.2.5. Clonotypes were defined as unique nucleotide sequences and were aligned to IMGT TRB V, D and J references using MiTCR v1.1. Analysis was restricted to V-J combinations with a frequency above 0.0001, which covered approximately 99% of repertoires. A TCR clonal expansion and chaos score per V-J combination was defined as the ratio of F50 clonal expansion to chaos observed in the TCRdist matrix. Welch's t-statistics and random forest were used to reduce features to about 13 V-J combinations, which were fed into a naive Bayes classifier. The similarity between thyroid and blood repertoires was quantified using the Morisita-Horn index. TCRdb reanalyzed the raw reads on its own, using fastp at Q25 for trimming and MiXCR for clone calling, and kept in-frame beta chains. Merged by CDR3 protein, the rows form single entries marked with the most common genes and DNA. The V and J calls were not made by the authors but by TCRdb's processing. The sample contains about 1.2 million distinct CDR3 sequences, about two fifths of them found a single time. The top ten clones comprise over 8.5% of the sample.

Per the germline V gene, MDHEN is the CDR1 and SYDVKM is the CDR2. The CDR3 runs 12 residues from the cysteine to the phenylalanine. CDR3 DNA only is kept here, 36 bases in frame from base 1. V lost 1 base and J lost 6 bases; the stretch between them is 6 bases long. These data belong to a study of Graves' ophthalmopathy and Graves' hyperthyroidism listed by TCRdb under 2018. Background for the entire study: A patient counted as having stable hyperthyroidism if there was no progression to ophthalmopathy within 18 months of follow-up. A discovery set of 95 to 100 patients (43 ophthalmopathy, some 58 stable hyperthyroidism) was enrolled to explore V-J signatures distinguishing ophthalmopathy from hyperthyroidism. After sampling, hyperthyroidism patients received methimazole starting at 30 mg daily, and ophthalmopathy patients received high-dose intravenous methylprednisolone. T-cell repertoires of thyroid tissue and blood were compared in six or seven hyperthyroidism patients. TCR beta repertoire signatures were used to distinguish Graves' ophthalmopathy from Graves' hyperthyroidism and to predict progression to ophthalmopathy. In total, some 140 blood samples were TCR-sequenced: around 42 ophthalmopathy, over 70 hyperthyroidism and around 17 hyperthyroidism-to-ophthalmopathy patients. An independent validation cohort was composed of around 19 hyperthyroidism patients and more than 15 patients who later progressed from hyperthyroidism to ophthalmopathy.

On the study overall, not on this receptor specifically: The 13-signature model separated ophthalmopathy from stable hyperthyroidism with approximately 90% sensitivity and 81.08% specificity in cross-validation, and 80%/75% in the test set. Sample size was not statistically predetermined, and group allocation was not concealed from the investigators. In validation, the model predicted ophthalmopathy progression with 70.59% sensitivity and 72.22% specificity; fewer than 15 predicted patients were CT-confirmed with GO in a median of approximately 6.2 months. Most expanded thyroid clonotypes with a frequency above 0.001 also appeared in blood, which suggests that blood repertoires may reflect the immune response in the thyroid.

Hyperthyroidism patients were newly diagnosed, were aged 18 to 65 years, and had a disease duration under 2 months. Patients with other autoimmune diseases, uncontrolled infections, pregnancy or lactation were excluded. Diagnosis was based on clinical symptoms, serum thyroxine, TRAb, thyroid ultrasound and orbital computed tomography. Total RNA was extracted with Trizol reagent and quality-checked on an Agilent 2100 Bioanalyzer. The receptor chain draws on TRBV28 and TRBJ1-2, with the D gene uncertain. Sequencing was carried out using peripheral blood or thyroid tissue (not recorded which). This TCR was recovered from an adult man with Graves' hyperthyroidism. The CDR3 region has the sequence CASSLFGDGYTF. In nucleotides, the sequence is TGTGCCAGCAGTTTATTTGGGGATGGCTACACCTTC.